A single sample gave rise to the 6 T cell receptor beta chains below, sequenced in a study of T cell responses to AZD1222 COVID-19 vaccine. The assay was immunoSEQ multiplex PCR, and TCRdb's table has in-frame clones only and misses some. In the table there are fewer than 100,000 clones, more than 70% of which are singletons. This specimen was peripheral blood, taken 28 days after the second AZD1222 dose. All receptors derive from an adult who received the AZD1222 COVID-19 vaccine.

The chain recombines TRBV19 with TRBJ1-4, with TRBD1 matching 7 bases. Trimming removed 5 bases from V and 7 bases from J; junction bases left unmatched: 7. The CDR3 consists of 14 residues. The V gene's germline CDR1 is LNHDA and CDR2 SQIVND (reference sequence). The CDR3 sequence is CASSPGQWPEKLFF. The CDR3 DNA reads TGTGCCAGTAGTCCGGGACAGTGGCCTGAAAAACTGTTTTTT. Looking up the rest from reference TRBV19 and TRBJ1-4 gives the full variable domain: DGGITQSPKYLFRKEGQNVTLSCEQNLNHDAMYWYRQDPGQGLRLIYYSQIVNDFQKGDIAEGYSVSREKKESFPLTVTSAQKNPTAFYLCASSPGQWPEKLFFGSGTQLSVL.

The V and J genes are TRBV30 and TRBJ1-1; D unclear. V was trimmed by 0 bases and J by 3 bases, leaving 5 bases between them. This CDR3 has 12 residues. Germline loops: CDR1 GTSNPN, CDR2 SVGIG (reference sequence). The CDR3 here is CAWSVPYTEAFF. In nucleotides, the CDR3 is TGTGCCTGGAGTGTCCCATACACTGAAGCTTTCTTT.

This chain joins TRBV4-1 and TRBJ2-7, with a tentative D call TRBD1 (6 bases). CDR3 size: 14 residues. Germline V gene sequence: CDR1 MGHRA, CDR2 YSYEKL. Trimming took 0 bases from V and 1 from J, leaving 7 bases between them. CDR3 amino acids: CASSQEQGSYEQYF. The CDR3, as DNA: TGCGCCAGCAGCCAAGAACAGGGTTCCTACGAGCAGTACTTC.

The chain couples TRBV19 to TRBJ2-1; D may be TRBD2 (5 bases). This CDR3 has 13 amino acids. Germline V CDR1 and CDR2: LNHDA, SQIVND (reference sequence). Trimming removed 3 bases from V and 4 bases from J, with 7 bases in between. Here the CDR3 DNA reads TGTGCCAGTAGTATGGGCGGGTACAATGAGCAGTTCTTC. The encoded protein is CASSMGGYNEQFF.

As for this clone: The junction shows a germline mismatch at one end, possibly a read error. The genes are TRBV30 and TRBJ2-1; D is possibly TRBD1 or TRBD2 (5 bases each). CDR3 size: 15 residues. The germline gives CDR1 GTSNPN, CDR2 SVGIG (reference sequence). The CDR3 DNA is TGTGCCTGGAGGCTAGCCCTCGGGACCCTCAATCAGCAGTTCTTC. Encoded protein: CAWRLALGTLNQQFF. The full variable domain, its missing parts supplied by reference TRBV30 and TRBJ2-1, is SQTIHQWPATLVQPVGSPLSLECTVEGTSNPNLYWYRQAAGRGLQLLFYSVGIGQISSEVPQNLSASRPQDRQFILSSKKLLLSDSGFYLCAWRLALGTLNQQFFGPGTRLTVL.

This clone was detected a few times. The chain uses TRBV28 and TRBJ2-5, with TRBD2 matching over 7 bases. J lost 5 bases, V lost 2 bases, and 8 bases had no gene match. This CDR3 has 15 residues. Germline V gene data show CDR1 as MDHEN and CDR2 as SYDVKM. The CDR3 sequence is CASSLSRRERETQYF. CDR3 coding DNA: TGTGCCAGCAGTTTAAGTAGGCGGGAGCGGGAGACCCAGTACTTC.